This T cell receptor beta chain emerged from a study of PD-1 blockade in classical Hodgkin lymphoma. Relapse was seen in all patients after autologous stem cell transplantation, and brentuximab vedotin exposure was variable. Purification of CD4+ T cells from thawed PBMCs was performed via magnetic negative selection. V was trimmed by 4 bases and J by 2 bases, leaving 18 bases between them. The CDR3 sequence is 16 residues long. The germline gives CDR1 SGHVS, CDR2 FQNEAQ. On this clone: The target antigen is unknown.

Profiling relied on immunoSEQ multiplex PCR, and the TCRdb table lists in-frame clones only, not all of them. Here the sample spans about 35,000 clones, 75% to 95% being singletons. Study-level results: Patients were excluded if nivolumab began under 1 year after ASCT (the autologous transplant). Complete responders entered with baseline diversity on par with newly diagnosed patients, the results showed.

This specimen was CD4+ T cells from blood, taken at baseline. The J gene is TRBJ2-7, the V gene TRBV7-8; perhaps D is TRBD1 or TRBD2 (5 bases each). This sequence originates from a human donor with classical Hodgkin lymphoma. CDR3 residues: CASSSVGTLLAYEQYF. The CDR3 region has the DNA TGTGCCAGCAGCTCTGTCGGGACCCTCCTTGCCTACGAGCAGTACTTC.